These 5 T cell receptor beta chains were sequenced from one sample in a study of T cell responses to AZD1222 COVID-19 vaccine. Profiled with immunoSEQ multiplex PCR; TCRdb holds only in-frame clones, not every one. The sample consists of 170,000 or so clones, 90% of them appearing once. This material consisted of peripheral blood, taken on day 0 of AZD1222 vaccination. These receptors all come from an adult in good health.

The chain has TRBV21-1 and TRBJ2-5; no DNA check was done on the table's D call, TRBD2. TRBV21-1 is annotated as a pseudogene. The CDR3 runs to 14 residues. The CDR3 nucleotides are TGTGCCAGCAGCAAACCCTGGGGGGAGGAGACCCAGTACTTC. It translates to CASSKPWGEETQYF.

The J gene is TRBJ1-5, the V gene TRBV10-2; no reliable D call. Trimming left V 8 bases short and J 7 bases short, with 18 bases between. Germline V CDR1 and CDR2: WSHSY, SAAADI. This CDR3 has 14 residues. This chain's CDR3 is CASADAAGWQPQHF. In DNA form, the CDR3 reads TGCGCCAGCGCGGACGCCGCCGGCTGGCAGCCCCAGCATTTT.

V and J are TRBV6-2 or TRBV6-3 and TRBJ2-2; 7 nucleotides line up with TRBD1. J was trimmed by 7 bases and V by 5 bases; bases with no gene match: 13. Germline V lookup: CDR1 MNHEY, CDR2 SVGEGT. This CDR3 spans 16 amino acids. CDR3 DNA sequence: TGTGCCAGCAGTCAAAGGGGGCTCCGGGGCAACGGGGAGCTGTTTTTT. Protein sequence: CASSQRGLRGNGELFF.

The V and J genes are TRBV11-2 and TRBJ1-2; TRBD1 agrees at 9 bases. CDR3 length equals 17 residues. J gave up 1 base and V 5 bases, and 11 bases lay outside the gene matches. Germline V gives CDR1 SGHAT, CDR2 FQNNGV. The CDR3 bases are TGTGCCAGCAGCCCCCCGGGGACAGGGCCTTTTAACTATGGCTACACCTTC. Protein product: CASSPPGTGPFNYGYTF.

The J gene is TRBJ2-2, the V gene TRBV7-9; weak D call: TRBD1 (6 bases). Trimming took 5 bases from V and 5 from J, leaving 9 bases between them. The CDR3 totals 13 residues. From germline, CDR1 is SEHNR and CDR2 FQNEAQ (reference sequence). The CDR3 bases are TGTGCCAGCAGCGCACAGGGTACCGGGGAGCTGTTTTTT. Translating it yields CASSAQGTGELFF.